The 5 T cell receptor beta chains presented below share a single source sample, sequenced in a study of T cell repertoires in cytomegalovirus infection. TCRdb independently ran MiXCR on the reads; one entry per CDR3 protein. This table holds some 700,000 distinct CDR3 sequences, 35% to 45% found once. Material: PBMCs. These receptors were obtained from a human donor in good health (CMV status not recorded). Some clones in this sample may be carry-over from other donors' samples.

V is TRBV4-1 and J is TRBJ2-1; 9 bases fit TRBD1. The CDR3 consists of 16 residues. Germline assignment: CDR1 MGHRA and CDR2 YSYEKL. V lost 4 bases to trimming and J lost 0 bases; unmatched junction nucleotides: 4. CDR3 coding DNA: TGCGCCAGCAGCCCAGGACAGGGGAGCTCCTACAATGAGCAGTTCTTC. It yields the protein CASSPGQGSSYNEQFF.

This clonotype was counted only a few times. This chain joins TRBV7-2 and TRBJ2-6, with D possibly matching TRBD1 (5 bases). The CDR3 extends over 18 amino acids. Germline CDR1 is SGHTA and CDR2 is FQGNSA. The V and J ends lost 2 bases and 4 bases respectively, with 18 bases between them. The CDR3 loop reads CASSLRGGQGRGANVLTF. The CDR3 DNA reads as TGTGCCAGCAGCTTAAGGGGTGGGCAGGGTCGGGGGGCCAACGTCCTGACTTTC.

CDR3 bases: TGTGCCATCAGTGAGTCTCGGGCAGATGGCTACACCTTC. It specifies CAISESRADGYTF. This chain links TRBV10-3 with TRBJ1-2; D is ambiguous. Trimming removed 0 bases from V and 6 bases from J, with 8 bases in between. Germline-derived CDR1 and CDR2 are ENHRY and SYGVKD. This CDR3 region has 13 residues.

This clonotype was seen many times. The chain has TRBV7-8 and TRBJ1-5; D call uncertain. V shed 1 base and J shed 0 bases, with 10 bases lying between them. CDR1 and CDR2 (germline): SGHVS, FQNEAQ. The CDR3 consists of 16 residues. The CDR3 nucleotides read TGTGCCAGCAGCTTAGTTCGCACTCCTAGCAATCAGCCCCAGCATTTT. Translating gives CASSLVRTPSNQPQHF. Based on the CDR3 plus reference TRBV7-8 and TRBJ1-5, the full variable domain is GAGVSQSPRYKVAKRGQDVALRCDPISGHVSLFWYQQALGQGPEFLTYFQNEAQLDKSGLPSDRFFAERPEGSVSTLKIQRTQQEDSAVYLCASSLVRTPSNQPQHFGDGTRLSIL.

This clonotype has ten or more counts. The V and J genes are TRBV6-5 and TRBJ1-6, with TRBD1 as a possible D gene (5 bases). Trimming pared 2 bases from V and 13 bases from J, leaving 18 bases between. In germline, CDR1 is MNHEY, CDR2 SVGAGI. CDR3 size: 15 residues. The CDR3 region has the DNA TGTGCCAGCAGTTACGGCATAGGGTTGGACATTCCCCTCCACTTT. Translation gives CASSYGIGLDIPLHF.